One sample yielded the 24 T cell receptor beta chains listed below, sequenced in a study of shared clonotypes between healthy human individuals. Data came from immunoSEQ multiplex PCR; TCRdb stores just in-frame clones and leaves some out. The repertoire holds about 2.4 million clones, over 85% seen once, with under 0.15% in the top ten. The sequenced sample consisted of naive CD4+ T cells sorted from blood. The sample's subset: CD45RA+ positively selected. These receptors all come from a man younger than 35 in good health.

The CDR3 DNA reads as TGTGCCAGCAGCCATAGCACAGGGTACCAGCAGTACTTC. Its translation is CASSHSTGYQQYF. The chain has TRBV14 and TRBJ2-7; perhaps TRBD1 as D (6 bases). From germline, CDR1 is SGHDN and CDR2 FVKESK. With 3 bases removed from V and 8 bases from J, the gap between germline ends came to 14 bases. The CDR3 contains 13 residues.

J is TRBJ2-3 and V is TRBV30; 10 nucleotides agree with TRBD2. This CDR3 is built from 16 residues. Germline loops: CDR1 GTSNPN, CDR2 SVGIG (reference sequence). V was pared by 1 base and J by 4 bases, with 8 bases of the junction left unmatched. Here the CDR3 DNA reads TGTGCCTGGAGTGCCCGTGGAGCGGGGGGGCCAGATACGCAGTATTTT. This encodes CAWSARGAGGPDTQYF.

The chain combines TRBV5-1 with TRBJ2-1, with D possibly TRBD2 on 6 matching bases. Germline CDR1 is SGHRS and CDR2 is YFSETQ. Deletions cut 3 bases from V and 0 bases from J, with 25 bases between. This CDR3 is built from 20 residues. The CDR3 sequence: CASSSNGILAWDGSYNEQFF. CDR3 DNA sequence: TGCGCCAGCAGCTCTAATGGGATTCTAGCGTGGGACGGCTCCTACAATGAGCAGTTCTTC.

The rearrangement joins TRBV6-5 to TRBJ1-2; possibly TRBD1 for D (5 bases). V was pared by 7 bases and J by 2 bases, with 8 bases between. From germline, CDR1 is MNHEY and CDR2 SVGAGI. The CDR3 loop spans 12 amino acids. The CDR3 region is CASTTGNYGYTF. CDR3 DNA sequence: TGTGCCAGCACTACAGGAAACTATGGCTACACCTTC.

The V call is TRBV4-3, the J call TRBJ1-4; weak D call: TRBD1 (6 bases). The V gene lost 0 bases and the J gene lost 8 bases, with 13 bases spanning the gap. This CDR3 region has 15 residues. Germline CDR1 is LGHNA and CDR2 is YSLEER. The CDR3 protein is CASSQDQTGGEKLFF. The CDR3 DNA is TGCGCCAGCAGCCAAGACCAAACGGGGGGCGAAAAACTGTTTTTT.

The chain joins TRBV30 to TRBJ1-1, with no clear D. In germline, CDR1 is GTSNPN, CDR2 SVGIG (reference sequence). The CDR3 covers 14 residues. V lost 3 bases, J lost 1 base, and 12 bases lay in between. CDR3 DNA sequence: TGTGCCTGGAGACAGACCTTTTCGAACACTGAAGCTTTCTTT. Its translation is CAWRQTFSNTEAFF.

The V gene is TRBV5-1, the J gene TRBJ2-7; the D is unclear. From germline, CDR1 is SGHRS and CDR2 YFSETQ. The CDR3 is 16 residues long. V lost 4 bases and J 0 bases, leaving 17 bases between the germline ends. The CDR3 is CASSSFWGHNSYEQYF. The CDR3 region has the DNA TGCGCCAGCAGCAGTTTTTGGGGTCATAACTCCTACGAGCAGTACTTC.

For this clone: The same CDR3 is also encoded by other DNA sequences in this sample. V and J are TRBV20-1 and TRBJ1-2, with a tentative D call TRBD1 (5 bases). The length of the CDR3 is 11 residues. The germline V gene has CDR1 DFQATT and CDR2 SNEGSKA (reference sequence). V was cut by 6 bases and J by 4 bases, with 9 bases left in between. The CDR3, as DNA: TGCAGTGCCACGGGGACCTATGGCTACACCTTC. This gives the protein CSATGTYGYTF.

The chain employs TRBV5-6 and TRBJ2-2; D remains unclear. The CDR3 loop spans 14 amino acids. V was clipped by 1 base and J by 1 base, with 5 bases between them. The germline V gene has CDR1 SGHDT and CDR2 YYEEEE. The CDR3 sequence: CASSLFRNTGELFF. The CDR3 coding sequence is TGTGCCAGCAGCTTGTTTCGGAACACCGGGGAGCTGTTTTTT.

This chain joins TRBV4-3 and TRBJ2-3, with D possibly TRBD1 on 5 matching bases. The V gene lost 3 bases and the J gene lost 0 bases, with 13 bases spanning the gap. The CDR3 loop spans 16 amino acids. The germline V gene encodes CDR1 LGHNA and CDR2 YSLEER. CDR3 protein: CASSHGAQPSTDTQYF. The CDR3 region has the DNA TGCGCCAGCAGCCATGGGGCCCAACCTAGCACAGATACGCAGTATTTT.

The gene calls are TRBV28 and TRBJ2-7; D unresolved. The germline gives CDR1 MDHEN, CDR2 SYDVKM. CDR3 length: 12 amino acids. V was cut by 6 bases and J by 7 bases, with 13 bases left in between. This CDR3 reads CASRSGQLEQYF. The DNA for the CDR3 is TGTGCCAGCAGGTCAGGTCAGCTGGAGCAGTACTTC.

Note on this clone: Other DNA variants within this sample encode the same CDR3. V usage is TRBV9 and J usage is TRBJ2-2, with TRBD2 matching over 11 bases. This CDR3 comprises 16 residues. V lost 2 bases to trimming and J lost 1 base; unmatched junction nucleotides: 1. Germline V CDR1 and CDR2: SGDLS, YYNGEE. This CDR3 is CASSVLAGGNTGELFF. Written as DNA, the CDR3 is TGTGCCAGCAGCGTGCTAGCGGGGGGGAACACCGGGGAGCTGTTTTTT. Full variable domain (remainder filled in from reference TRBV9 and TRBJ2-2): DSGVTQTPKHLITATGQRVTLRCSPRSGDLSVYWYQQSLDQGLQFLIQYYNGEERAKGNILERFSAQQFPDLHSELNLSSLELGDSALYFCASSVLAGGNTGELFFGEGSRLTVL.

V gene TRBV30 combines with J gene TRBJ1-5, with TRBD1 as a possible D gene (5 bases). The V and J ends lost 3 bases and 5 bases respectively, with 14 bases between them. This CDR3 is built from 14 residues. CDR1 GTSNPN and CDR2 SVGIG come from the germline V gene (reference sequence). The CDR3 reads CAWSHGGIHQPQHF. The DNA of the CDR3 is TGTGCCTGGAGCCACGGGGGGATCCATCAGCCCCAGCATTTT. The whole variable domain, remainder taken from reference TRBV30 and TRBJ1-5, is SQTIHQWPATLVQPVGSPLSLECTVEGTSNPNLYWYRQAAGRGLQLLFYSVGIGQISSEVPQNLSASRPQDRQFILSSKKLLLSDSGFYLCAWSHGGIHQPQHFGDGTRLSIL.

The genes are TRBV15 and TRBJ1-1; TRBD1 matches 7 bases. CDR1 is LNHNV, CDR2 YYDKDF, per germline (reference sequence). The CDR3 length is 13 residues. The junction had 5 bases not matched to a gene; V was cut back by 0 bases and J by 10 bases. Here the CDR3 reads CATSRDGAGGAFF. The DNA for the CDR3 is TGTGCCACCAGCAGAGATGGGGCAGGGGGAGCTTTCTTT.

V usage is TRBV28 and J usage is TRBJ2-7, with D perhaps TRBD1 (6 bases). The germline CDR1 and CDR2 sequences are MDHEN and SYDVKM. The CDR3 extends over 14 amino acids. V was trimmed by 5 bases and J by 7 bases, leaving 18 bases between them. CDR3 loop: CASSQRYREKEQYF. Written as DNA, the CDR3 is TGTGCCAGCAGTCAAAGATACAGGGAGAAGGAGCAGTACTTC.

A note on this clone: This CDR3 is also generated by other DNA sequences in the sample. The chain couples TRBV19 to TRBJ1-5; D is undetermined. The CDR3 has 14 amino acids. Germline CDR1 reads LNHDA; CDR2 reads SQIVND (reference sequence). Trimming removed 2 bases from V and 1 base from J, with 6 bases in between. CDR3 DNA: TGTGCCAGTAGTATACGCGGAAGCAATCAGCCCCAGCATTTT. The encoded protein is CASSIRGSNQPQHF. Together with reference TRBV19 and TRBJ1-5, the CDR3 gives the full variable domain: DGGITQSPKYLFRKEGQNVTLSCEQNLNHDAMYWYRQDPGQGLRLIYYSQIVNDFQKGDIAEGYSVSREKKESFPLTVTSAQKNPTAFYLCASSIRGSNQPQHFGDGTRLSIL.

Turning to this clone: Other DNA sequences in the sample encode the same CDR3. V usage is TRBV7-9 and J usage is TRBJ2-7; 7 positions match TRBD2. Germline V gene lookup returns CDR1 SEHNR and CDR2 FQNEAQ (reference sequence). J was trimmed by 1 base and V by 5 bases; bases with no gene match: 8. The CDR3 contains 15 residues. The CDR3 DNA reads as TGTGCCAGCAGCCTTACGGCTAGCGGTTCCTACGAGCAGTACTTC. It translates to CASSLTASGSYEQYF.

This clone was seen once. V is TRBV11-2 and J is TRBJ1-1; no firm D call. The CDR3 is made up of 18 amino acids. The ends were cut back, 1 base at V and 1 base at J, with 19 bases in the middle. Germline CDR1 SGHAT, CDR2 FQNNGV. The CDR3 nucleotides read TGTGCCAGCAGCTTAGGAATTTCAGGCGGTGGTGCGAACACTGAAGCTTTCTTT. Its translation: CASSLGISGGGANTEAFF. Full variable domain (outside the CDR3, taken from reference TRBV11-2 and TRBJ1-1): EAGVAQSPRYKIIEKRQSVAFWCNPISGHATLYWYQQILGQGPKLLIQFQNNGVVDDSQLPKDRFSAERLKGVDSTLKIQPAKLEDSAVYLCASSLGISGGGANTEAFFGQGTRLTVV.

The genes are TRBV2 and TRBJ2-5; 8 nucleotides line up with TRBD2. Germline values: CDR1 SNHLY, CDR2 FYNNEI. This CDR3 has 12 residues. V was pared by 8 bases and J by 2 bases, with 1 base of the junction left unmatched. CDR3 residues: CASAGGQETQYF. CDR3 nucleotides: TGTGCCAGCGCGGGAGGACAAGAGACCCAGTACTTC.

The chain uses TRBV28 and TRBJ1-1, with TRBD1 matching 10 bases. The CDR3 extends over 17 amino acids. The trim removed 0 bases at V and 1 base at J, leaving 5 bases unmatched. Germline-derived CDR1 and CDR2 are MDHEN and SYDVKM. The CDR3 nucleotides read TGTGCCAGCAGTTTATGGACAGGGGGCGCCGAGAACACTGAAGCTTTCTTT. Translated: CASSLWTGGAENTEAFF. Drawing the rest from reference TRBV28 and TRBJ1-1, the complete variable domain is DVKVTQSSRYLVKRTGEKVFLECVQDMDHENMFWYRQDPGLGLRLIYFSYDVKMKEKGDIPEGYSVSREKKERFSLILESASTNQTSMYLCASSLWTGGAENTEAFFGQGTRLTVV.

The genes are TRBV6-1 and TRBJ2-7; no definite D call. CDR1 MNHNS and CDR2 SASEGT come from the germline V gene. The germline V and J ends were trimmed by 4 bases and 0 bases, with 13 bases remaining between them. The CDR3 is made up of 15 amino acids. Here the CDR3 reads CASSAQQRSSYEQYF. The CDR3 nucleotides are TGTGCCAGCAGTGCCCAACAGCGAAGCTCCTACGAGCAGTACTTC.

The rearrangement uses TRBV6-5 and TRBJ2-5; perhaps TRBD1 as D (8 bases). Trimming shortened V by 6 bases and J by 9 bases, and 17 bases separated the two germline ends. The CDR3 runs to 13 residues. Germline assignment: CDR1 MNHEY and CDR2 SVGAGI. The CDR3, as DNA: TGTGCCAGCAGGCCCACAGGGGGGGTGTCCCAGTACTTC. It is translated as CASRPTGGVSQYF.

This chain uses TRBV29-1 with TRBJ2-1; D is uncertain. Germline V gene lookup returns CDR1 SQVTM and CDR2 ANQGSEA. The CDR3 length is 15 residues. Trimming left V 4 bases short and J 7 bases short, with 20 bases between. In nucleotides, the CDR3 is TGCAGCGTTGTTTCCCCGGTAAGGAATGGAAATGAGCAGTTCTTC. Translating it yields CSVVSPVRNGNEQFF.

V is TRBV6-1 and J is TRBJ1-5, with 9 bases fitting TRBD1. Germline lookup yields CDR1 MNHNS and CDR2 SASEGT. This CDR3 spans 15 amino acids. The V gene end was trimmed by 7 bases and the J gene end by 6 bases; junction bases not matched to a gene: 10. CDR3 in amino acids: CASTLEGQGFQPQHF. CDR3 nucleotides: TGTGCCAGCACCCTCGAGGGACAGGGATTTCAGCCCCAGCATTTT.